This T cell receptor (beta chain) was captured in a study of T cell repertoires in cytomegalovirus infection. Whole-study results and caveats: Carriage of CMV together with the relevant HLA was identifiable through cumulative public TCR beta family frequency.

This clonotype was counted only a few times. Its matching antigen is unknown. CDR1 SGHVS and CDR2 FQNEAQ come from the germline V gene. Trimming took 1 base from V and 7 from J; bases not matched to a gene: 10. CDR3 size: 16 residues. TCRdb re-called the reads through MiXCR, storing one row per CDR3 protein. The sample includes 110,000 or so distinct CDR3 sequences, about 30% of them seen just once. The sequence was collected from a human donor in good health (CMV status not recorded). Some clones in this sample may be carry-over from other donors' samples. The source was CD8+ T cells from cultured PBMCs, collected from culture after CMV antigen stimulation. The chain is built from TRBV7-8 and TRBJ2-7; 10 positions match TRBD1. CDR3: CASSLDRGQGVGEQYF. As DNA, the CDR3 is TGTGCCAGCAGCTTAGATCGCGGACAGGGGGTGGGGGAGCAGTACTTC.